Listed below are T cell receptor beta chains from one sample, sequenced in a study of T cell changes during pregnancy in multiple sclerosis. Sequencing was performed with immunoSEQ multiplex PCR; in TCRdb, only in-frame clones are kept and a portion is missing. The sample lists some 45,000 clones, roughly 94% seen once, with under 7% in the top ten. This material consisted of CD8+ T cells from peripheral blood mononuclear cells, taken in the first trimester of pregnancy. The receptors stem from a female donor with multiple sclerosis, enrolled in a pregnancy study. Both conserved end residues are part of each CDR3. Fields, in order: D gene, V gene, clone size, J gene, CDR3 DNA, CDR3 protein. A D gene is named only where the DNA matches it firmly. The listing skips clone size in some rows; elsewhere it reads once, few, many or a size class.

NA	TRBV6-1	once	TRBJ2-2	TGTGCCAGCCCCGGGACCGGGGAGCTGTTTTTT	CASPGTGELFF
NA	TRBV27	NA	TRBJ2-3	TGTGCCAGCAGTTTATCGATGGCAGGGGAAGCAGATACGCAGTATTTT	CASSLSMAGEADTQYF
TRBD1	TRBV9	once	TRBJ2-7	TGTGCCAGCAGCGTAGGCCCCGGGACAGGGACCTACGAGCAGTACTTC	CASSVGPGTGTYEQYF
NA	TRBV25-1	NA	TRBJ1-1	TGTGCCAGCAGTGAACCCAGCTGGGGAGATGAGGCTTTCTTT	CASSEPSWGDEAFF
TRBD2	TRBV19	NA	TRBJ2-1	TGTGCCAGTAGTCGGACTAGCGGGGGGCAGTTCTTC	CASSRTSGGQFF
NA	TRBV7-9	NA	TRBJ2-5	TGTGCCAGCAGCTCAGCCCCATCGACTATTGAGACCCAGTACTTC	CASSSAPSTIETQYF
NA	TRBV27	NA	TRBJ2-7	TGTGCCAGCAACCCCGCAGGGCCCCAGGGGTACGAGCAGTACTTC	CASNPAGPQGYEQYF
NA	TRBV27	NA	TRBJ2-1	TGTGCCAGCAGTTTATCCCCCGGGAGCTATGAGCAGTTCTTC	CASSLSPGSYEQFF
TRBD2	TRBV5-4	once	TRBJ2-7	TGTGCCAGCAGCCAGGGACTAAACTCCTACGAGCAGTACTTC	CASSQGLNSYEQYF
TRBD1	TRBV29-1	NA	TRBJ2-1	TGCAGCGTTGTCGGTGGTCCAGGGGGCTACTACAATGAGCAGTTCTTC	CSVVGGPGGYYNEQFF
NA	TRBV4-1	NA	TRBJ1-1	TGCGCCAGCGGCTCGAACCACCTGAACACTGAAGCTTTCTTT	CASGSNHLNTEAFF
TRBD1	TRBV5-1	once	TRBJ2-7	TGCGCCAGCAGTCCGTGGACAGGGGGCAACGAGCAGTACTTC	CASSPWTGGNEQYF
NA	TRBV29-1	NA	TRBJ2-7	TGCAGCACTCTAGGAGATGGGAGCTACGAGCAGTACTTC	CSTLGDGSYEQYF
NA	TRBV7-9	NA	TRBJ2-3	TGTGCCAGCAGCTTCGGCGGATACACAGATACGCAGTATTTT	CASSFGGYTDTQYF
TRBD1	TRBV30	NA	TRBJ1-1	TGTGCCAGCCAGGGACAGCCGAACACTGAAGCTTTCTTT	CASQGQPNTEAFF
TRBD2	TRBV27	NA	TRBJ2-2	TGTGCCAGCAGCCCTCTAACTAGCGGGAGGTCCGCCGGGGAGCTGTTTTTT	CASSPLTSGRSAGELFF
TRBD1	TRBV15	medium-sized	TRBJ2-7	TGTGCCACCAGCGGACCCCGACAGGGTCGGTCCTACGAGCAGTACTTC	CATSGPRQGRSYEQYF
NA	TRBV27	once	TRBJ2-1	TGTGCCAGCAGTTCTTTTGGAGGCACTTACAATGAGCAGTTCTTC	CASSSFGGTYNEQFF
NA	TRBV4-1	NA	TRBJ2-7	TGCGCCAGCAGCCAAGACGGGAGTGGTTCCTACGAGCAGTACTTC	CASSQDGSGSYEQYF
NA	TRBV2	NA	TRBJ2-1	TGTGCCAGCAGTGGACTAGGAATTCAAAATGAGCAGTTCTTC	CASSGLGIQNEQFF
TRBD1	TRBV7-9	NA	TRBJ2-7	TGTGCCAGCAGGCCGGGACAGGCCGAGCAGTACTTC	CASRPGQAEQYF
NA	TRBV4-1	NA	TRBJ1-1	TGCGCCAGCAGCCAAGGTCCAGGGAACACTGAAGCTTTCTTT	CASSQGPGNTEAFF
NA	TRBV27	NA	TRBJ2-1	TGTGCCAGCAGTTTTGGGGCGGGGTACAATGAGCAGTTCTTC	CASSFGAGYNEQFF
NA	TRBV4-2	NA	TRBJ1-1	TGTGCCAGCAGCCAAGAGCATGGCCGGGAGAACACTGAAGCTTTCTTT	CASSQEHGRENTEAFF
NA	TRBV13	NA	TRBJ2-1	TGTGCCAGCAGCTTAGCCCCATCCGGGACTGGCTCCTACAATGAGCAGTTCTTC	CASSLAPSGTGSYNEQFF
TRBD1	TRBV5-1	few	TRBJ1-2	TGCGCCAGCAGCCCGGAGGGACAGGGTTATTATGGCTACACCTTC	CASSPEGQGYYGYTF
NA	TRBV9	NA	TRBJ2-1	TGTGCCAGCAGCACACCCCCACCTAGGGGCAATGAGCAGTTCTTC	CASSTPPPRGNEQFF
NA	TRBV19	once	TRBJ2-1	TGTGCCACCACTATCGGGTATAATGAGCAGTTCTTC	CATTIGYNEQFF
TRBD2	TRBV5-4	NA	TRBJ2-7	TGTGCCAGCAGCTGGGGGAGGGGCGTAGCCTACGAGCAGTACTTC	CASSWGRGVAYEQYF
TRBD2	TRBV2	NA	TRBJ2-7	TGTGCCAGCAGACCGAGCGGGAGTAGCTACGAGCAGTACTTC	CASRPSGSSYEQYF
TRBD2	TRBV14	once	TRBJ2-1	TGTGCCAGCAGCCTGACTAGCGGCTCCTACAATGAGCAGTTCTTC	CASSLTSGSYNEQFF
NA	TRBV7-9	NA	TRBJ1-2	TGTGCCAGCAGCCGGGAGGGGGGCAGGGACTATGGCTACACCTTC	CASSREGGRDYGYTF
NA	TRBV6-5	NA	TRBJ2-2	TGTGCCAGCAGTTACTCTAGGGGAAGCACCGGGGAGCTGTTTTTT	CASSYSRGSTGELFF
NA	TRBV14	few	TRBJ2-5	TGTGCCAGCAGCCTAGGGACTTTCTGGGAGCAAGAGACCCAGTACTTC	CASSLGTFWEQETQYF
NA	TRBV5-6	NA	TRBJ2-2	TGTGCCAGCAGTGCAGGGACGAACACCGGGGAGCTGTTTTTT	CASSAGTNTGELFF
TRBD1	TRBV2	NA	TRBJ2-7	TGTGCCAGCAGGGGGGACAGGGCCTACGAGCAGTACTTC	CASRGDRAYEQYF
TRBD2	TRBV30	NA	TRBJ2-1	TGTGCCTGGAGTGTTGTGTGGGAGGGCTACAATGAGCAGTTCTTC	CAWSVVWEGYNEQFF
TRBD2	TRBV4-2	NA	TRBJ2-7	TGTGCCAGCAGTATCCTAGCGGGAGTAGACGAGCAGTACTTC	CASSILAGVDEQYF
NA	TRBV5-1	NA	TRBJ2-7	TGCGCCAGCAGTTCCCCCCCCAATGGAGGGTCCTACGAGCAGTACTTC	CASSSPPNGGSYEQYF
TRBD2	TRBV10-1	NA	TRBJ2-3	TGCGCCAGCACCGCGGAAACGGGAGGAGGCACAGATACGCAGTATTTT	CASTAETGGGTDTQYF
NA	TRBV4-1	NA	TRBJ2-5	TGCGCCAGCAGCCAAGAGAGACAGTCATATTACGCCCAGTACTTC	CASSQERQSYYAQYF
NA	TRBV27	NA	TRBJ2-7	TGTGCCAGCAGTTCAGGGCTGGCTTACGAGCAGTACTTC	CASSSGLAYEQYF
TRBD1	TRBV7-8	NA	TRBJ2-7	TGTGCCAGCAGCTTAGGCCCAGGGGGCTACGAGCAGTACTTC	CASSLGPGGYEQYF
TRBD2	TRBV5-4	NA	TRBJ2-7	TGTGCCAGCAGCTCCGACCTTTGGACTAGCGGATTCTACGAGCAGTACTTC	CASSSDLWTSGFYEQYF